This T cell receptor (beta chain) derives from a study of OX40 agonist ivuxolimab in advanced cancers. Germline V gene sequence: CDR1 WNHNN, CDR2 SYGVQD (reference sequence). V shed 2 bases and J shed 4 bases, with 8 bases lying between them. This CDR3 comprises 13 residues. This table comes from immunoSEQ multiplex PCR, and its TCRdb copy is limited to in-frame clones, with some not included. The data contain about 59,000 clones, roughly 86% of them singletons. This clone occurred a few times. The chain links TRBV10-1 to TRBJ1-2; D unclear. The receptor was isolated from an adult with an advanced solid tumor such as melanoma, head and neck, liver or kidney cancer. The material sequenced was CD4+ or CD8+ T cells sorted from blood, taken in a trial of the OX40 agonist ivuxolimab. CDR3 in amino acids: CASSEGRGYGYTF. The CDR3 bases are TGCGCCAGCAGTGAGGGACGGGGCTATGGCTACACCTTC.